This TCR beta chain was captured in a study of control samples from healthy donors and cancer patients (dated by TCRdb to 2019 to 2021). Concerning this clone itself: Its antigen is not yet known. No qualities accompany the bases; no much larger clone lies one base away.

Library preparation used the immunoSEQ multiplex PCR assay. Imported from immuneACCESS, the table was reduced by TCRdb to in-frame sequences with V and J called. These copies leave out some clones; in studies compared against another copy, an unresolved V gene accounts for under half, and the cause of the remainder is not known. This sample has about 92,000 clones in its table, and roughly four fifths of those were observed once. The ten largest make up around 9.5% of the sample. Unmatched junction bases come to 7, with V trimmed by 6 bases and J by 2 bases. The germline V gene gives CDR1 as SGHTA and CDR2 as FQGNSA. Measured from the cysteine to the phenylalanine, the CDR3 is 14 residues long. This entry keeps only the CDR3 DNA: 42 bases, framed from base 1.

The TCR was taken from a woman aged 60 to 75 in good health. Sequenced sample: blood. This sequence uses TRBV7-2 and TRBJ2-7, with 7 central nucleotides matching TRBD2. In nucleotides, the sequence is TGTGCCAGCAGTTCGCCGAGCGGGACCTACGAGCAGTACTTC. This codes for CASSSPSGTYEQYF.